These T cell receptor beta chains were read from a single sample in a study of beta chain features in type 1 diabetes. The repertoire was sequenced with immunoSEQ multiplex PCR; TCRdb's copy has only in-frame clones and lacks some. The sample carries hundreds of thousands of clones, under 20% recorded once. Input material: naive CD4+ T cells from blood. The source is a woman in her late teens or twenties in good health. Each CDR3 is given with its conserved first and last residue. D genes are given only for firm matches. Clone size is shown for a subset of rows, as once, few, many or a class of expanded clone.

>TRBJ2-2|.|TRBD2|TRBV10-3
CAISDTGLPNTGELFF
TGTGCCATCAGTGATACGGGACTACCGAACACCGGGGAGCTGTTTTTT
>TRBJ2-7|.|TRBD1|TRBV15
CATSRDRVAEQYF
TGTGCCACCAGCAGGGACAGGGTCGCCGAGCAGTACTTC
>TRBJ1-2|few|.|TRBV6-5
CASSRDFYGYTF
TGTGCCAGCAGCCGGGACTTCTATGGCTACACCTTC
>TRBJ2-6|.|.|TRBV5-1
CASSSRSPSLSGANVLTF
TGCGCCAGCAGCTCACGGTCCCCCTCTCTCTCTGGGGCCAACGTCCTGACTTTC
>TRBJ2-3|few|.|TRBV4-3
CASSQDQGLTDTQYF
TGCGCCAGCAGCCAAGATCAGGGTTTGACAGATACGCAGTATTTT
>TRBJ1-2|.|TRBD1|TRBV4-2
CASSHGEQQGAYGYTF
TGTGCCAGCAGCCATGGCGAACAACAGGGGGCGTATGGCTACACCTTC
>TRBJ1-1|.|.|TRBV18
CASSPWGGDLTEAFF
TGTGCCAGCTCACCATGGGGGGGGGATTTGACTGAAGCTTTCTTT
>TRBJ1-5|.|.|TRBV6-5
CASSYQYSNQPQHF
TGTGCCAGCAGTTACCAATATAGCAATCAGCCCCAGCATTTT
>TRBJ2-1|few|TRBD2|TRBV7-2
CASRPEGTSGSWNEQFF
TGTGCCAGCAGACCCGAAGGGACTAGCGGGAGTTGGAATGAGCAGTTCTTC
>TRBJ2-5|.|TRBD2|TRBV6-1
CASSGGRAGALIETQYF
TGTGCCAGCAGTGGTGGAAGGGCGGGAGCTCTTATCGAGACCCAGTACTTC
>TRBJ2-4|few|TRBD2|TRBV7-9
CASSLGAVGGNIQYF
TGTGCCAGCAGCTTAGGGGCCGTGGGAGGGAACATTCAGTACTTC
>TRBJ2-3|few|.|TRBV5-1
CASSPGWVADTQYF
TGCGCCAGCAGCCCCGGTTGGGTTGCAGATACGCAGTATTTT
>TRBJ2-3|.|TRBD2|TRBV10-3
CATQGGGITDTQYF
TGTGCCACTCAGGGCGGGGGGATCACAGATACGCAGTATTTT
>TRBJ2-1|few|TRBD2|TRBV9
CASSAAGTSGGSSYNEQFF
TGTGCCAGCAGCGCCGCCGGGACTAGCGGGGGAAGCTCCTACAATGAGCAGTTCTTC
>TRBJ2-7|few|TRBD1|TRBV28
CASSSTGTGNSYEQYF
TGTGCCAGCAGTTCCACCGGGACAGGGAACTCCTACGAGCAGTACTTC
>TRBJ2-1|few|.|TRBV2
CASSVVGREFF
TGTGCCAGCAGTGTCGTGGGACGGGAGTTCTTC
>TRBJ2-4|few|TRBD2|TRBV7-9
CASSSSSGSHNIQYF
TGTGCCAGCAGCTCCTCTAGCGGGAGTCACAACATTCAGTACTTC
>TRBJ2-3|.|.|TRBV9
CASSVAGRTDTQYF
TGTGCCAGCAGCGTGGCAGGGCGGACAGATACGCAGTATTTT
>TRBJ1-1|few|.|TRBV4-2
CASSQVGGNTEAFF
TGTGCCAGCAGCCAAGTAGGCGGTAACACTGAAGCTTTCTTT
>TRBJ2-1|.|.|TRBV14
CASSQGGWGGEFF
TGTGCCAGCAGCCAAGGAGGCTGGGGAGGCGAGTTCTTC
>TRBJ2-3|.|TRBD1|TRBV5-1
CASSWRQGTGTDTQYF
TGCGCCAGCAGCTGGAGACAGGGCACTGGCACAGATACGCAGTATTTT
>TRBJ2-7|few|TRBD2|TRBV7-2
CASSYTGTTYEQYF
TGTGCCAGCAGCTATACCGGGACTACCTACGAGCAGTACTTC
>TRBJ1-6|few|.|TRBV23-1
CASSIKQVESSPLHF
TGCGCCAGCAGCATAAAACAGGTGGAGAGTTCACCCCTCCACTTT
>TRBJ2-5|.|.|TRBV5-6
CASSLFETQYF
TGTGCCAGCAGCTTGTTCGAGACCCAGTACTTC
>TRBJ2-7|.|TRBD1|TRBV2
CASTQAGGGDYEQYF
TGTGCCAGCACCCAAGCAGGGGGCGGCGATTACGAGCAGTACTTC
>TRBJ1-2|.|.|TRBV18
CASSPTGQSINYGYTF
TGTGCCAGCTCACCCACAGGACAAAGCATAAACTATGGCTACACCTTC
>TRBJ2-3|few|.|TRBV5-6
CASSRAVASTDTQYF
TGTGCCAGCAGCCGGGCCGTCGCTAGCACAGATACGCAGTATTTT
>TRBJ2-2|few|.|TRBV14
CASSQDWYTGELFF
TGTGCCAGCAGCCAAGATTGGTACACCGGGGAGCTGTTTTTT
>TRBJ2-3|.|.|TRBV7-9
CASSRQAALRSTDTQYF
TGTGCCAGCAGCCGTCAGGCGGCCCTAAGAAGCACAGATACGCAGTATTTT
>TRBJ2-2|.|TRBD2|TRBV4-3
CASSQDSGRNTGELFF
TGCGCCAGCAGCCAGGATAGCGGGAGAAACACCGGGGAGCTGTTTTTT
>TRBJ2-7|few|TRBD1|TRBV2
CASSARQGASEQYF
TGTGCCAGCAGTGCGCGTCAGGGGGCATCCGAGCAGTACTTC
>TRBJ2-7|.|.|TRBV11-2
CASSLGSRAAAYEQYF
TGTGCCAGCAGCTTAGGGAGCCGGGCCGCAGCCTACGAGCAGTACTTC
>TRBJ2-7|.|.|TRBV4-3
CASSQATGYSYEQYF
TGCGCCAGCAGCCAAGCAACGGGATACTCCTACGAGCAGTACTTC
>TRBJ2-3|few|.|TRBV29-1
CSVETTSDTQYF
TGCAGCGTAGAAACTACATCAGATACGCAGTATTTT
>TRBJ1-4|once|TRBD1|TRBV15
CATSRARGQLNEKLFF
TGTGCCACCAGCAGAGCTCGGGGACAGTTAAATGAAAAACTGTTTTTT
>TRBJ2-4|few|TRBD1|TRBV5-4
CASSLGDRGFQYF
TGTGCCAGCAGCTTGGGGGACAGGGGGTTTCAGTACTTC
>TRBJ2-1|.|TRBD2|TRBV4-3
CASSQVTSGSSNEQFF
TGCGCCAGCAGCCAAGTTACTAGCGGGAGTTCAAATGAGCAGTTCTTC
>TRBJ2-1|.|TRBD2|TRBV4-3
CASSRQAGDLRGQFF
TGCGCCAGCAGCCGGCAGGCGGGAGACTTGAGAGGACAGTTCTTC
>TRBJ2-1|few|TRBD2|TRBV19
CASSTLTSGSVYNEQFF
TGTGCCAGTAGTACCCTCACTAGCGGGAGCGTCTACAATGAGCAGTTCTTC
>TRBJ2-2|.|TRBD1|TRBV27
CASSLPKTGVGTGELFF
TGTGCCAGCAGTCTCCCCAAGACAGGGGTGGGCACCGGGGAGCTGTTTTTT
>TRBJ1-1|few|.|TRBV5-1
CASSPRIGVTEAFF
TGCGCCAGCAGCCCACGGATAGGGGTAACTGAAGCTTTCTTT
>TRBJ2-1|.|TRBD1|TRBV5-6
CASSQGESYNEQFF
TGTGCCAGCAGCCAGGGGGAATCCTACAATGAGCAGTTCTTC
>TRBJ1-5|few|.|TRBV28
CASSHYGSGWGNQPQHF
TGTGCCAGCAGCCATTATGGCAGTGGATGGGGCAATCAGCCCCAGCATTTT
>TRBJ2-5|few|TRBD1|TRBV4-1
CASSLFLSTGIQETQYF
TGCGCCAGCAGCCTCTTCCTTTCGACAGGGATACAAGAGACCCAGTACTTC
>TRBJ2-1|few|.|TRBV7-9
CASSLAQGNEQFF
TGTGCCAGCAGCTTAGCGCAGGGCAATGAGCAGTTCTTC
>TRBJ2-7|.|.|TRBV4-1
CASSQGTGRYEQYF
TGCGCCAGCAGCCAAGGGACTGGCCGCTACGAGCAGTACTTC
>TRBJ1-4|.|TRBD1|TRBV10-3
CAIRGQINEKLFF
TGTGCCATCAGGGGACAGATTAATGAAAAACTGTTTTTT
>TRBJ2-1|few|TRBD1|TRBV4-1
CASSQAGTGGFYNEQFF
TGCGCCAGCAGCCAAGCCGGGACAGGGGGTTTTTACAATGAGCAGTTCTTC
>TRBJ1-2|.|TRBD1|TRBV18
CASSPPTGYGYTF
TGTGCCAGCTCACCACCGACAGGGTATGGCTACACCTTC
>TRBJ1-4|.|TRBD1|TRBV7-9
CASSTRQGRNEKLFF
TGTGCCAGCAGCACCCGACAGGGACGTAATGAAAAACTGTTTTTT
>TRBJ2-7|.|.|TRBV14
CASSQGTFRSYEQYF
TGTGCCAGCAGCCAAGGGACGTTCCGCTCCTACGAGCAGTACTTC
>TRBJ2-7|.|.|TRBV7-9
CASSLALRAGYEQYF
TGTGCCAGCAGCTTAGCGTTGAGAGCCGGCTACGAGCAGTACTTC
>TRBJ2-2|few|.|TRBV27
CASSLSRGTGELFF
TGTGCCAGCAGTTTATCACGGGGGACCGGGGAGCTGTTTTTT
>TRBJ1-2|few|.|TRBV27
CASSPRGSYGYTF
TGTGCCAGCAGTCCCCGGGGATCCTATGGCTACACCTTC
>TRBJ2-5|.|TRBD2|TRBV11-2
CASSLGSGTGETQYF
TGTGCCAGCAGCTTGGGGAGCGGGACTGGCGAGACCCAGTACTTC
>TRBJ2-2|.|TRBD2|TRBV7-8
CASSASSGRAGELFF
TGTGCCAGCAGCGCTTCTAGCGGGAGGGCCGGGGAGCTGTTTTTT
>TRBJ1-2|few|.|TRBV7-2
CASSLEPSNYGYTF
TGTGCCAGCAGCTTAGAGCCCTCTAACTATGGCTACACCTTC
>TRBJ2-1|few|TRBD2|TRBV18
CASSPLAGEFSYNEQFF
TGTGCCAGCTCACCCCTAGCGGGAGAGTTCTCCTACAATGAGCAGTTCTTC
>TRBJ2-3|.|TRBD2|TRBV6-6
CASRSGLAAITDTQYF
TGTGCCAGCAGGTCCGGACTAGCGGCGATAACAGATACGCAGTATTTT